Each of the 9 T cell receptor beta chains below was sequenced from the same sample in a study of T cells in Graves' hyperthyroidism and ophthalmopathy. Amplification yielded TCR beta CDR3 regions, with RNA transcripts as the source. The TCR CDR3 was amplified in a first-round RT-PCR using the HTBI primer set. TCRdb re-called the multiplex PCR reads through MiXCR, storing one row per CDR3 protein. The table lists 450,000 to 700,000 distinct CDR3 sequences, about 43% of them singletons. The sample was peripheral blood or thyroid tissue (not recorded which). The receptors come from an adult woman with Graves' disease, either hyperthyroidism or ophthalmopathy (not recorded which).

As regards this clonotype: In this CDR3 the conserved last residue, phenylalanine or tryptophan, is missing, so a read error is likely. Because the CDR3's place on the DNA is in doubt, the DNA is left out and the CDR3 is given as listed by TCRdb. The V call is TRBV9, the J call TRBJ1-1. Germline V gives CDR1 SGDLS, CDR2 YYNGEE. The CDR3 spans 9 residues, counting both ends. This CDR3 is CASSVGARL.

V is TRBV15 and J is TRBJ1-2, with TRBD1 identical over 8 bases. Germline lookup yields CDR1 LNHNV and CDR2 YYDKDF (reference sequence). The J segment lost 6 bases and the V segment lost 0 bases, leaving 6 bases of the junction unmatched. The CDR3 has 15 residues. CDR3 sequence: CATSRDSGQGNGYTF. The CDR3 DNA reads as TGTGCCACCAGCAGAGATAGCGGACAGGGTAATGGCTACACCTTC.

This chain joins TRBV5-4 and TRBJ1-1; 9 nucleotides match TRBD1. Germline V lookup: CDR1 SGHNT, CDR2 YYREEE (reference sequence). This CDR3 comprises 15 residues. Losses at the gene ends were 6 bases for V and 2 bases for J; bases not matched to a gene: 8. This CDR3 reads CASNRLGQGNTEAFF. CDR3 sequence (DNA): TGTGCCAGCAATCGGTTGGGACAGGGAAACACTGAAGCTTTCTTT.

In its sample, this clonotype was seen many times. The rearrangement links TRBV20-1 to TRBJ2-7; unclear D gene. The V gene's germline CDR1 is DFQATT and CDR2 SNEGSKA (reference sequence). The CDR3 totals 12 residues. Trimming removed 0 bases at V and 3 bases at J, with 6 bases between. The CDR3 loop reads CSARDYGYEQYF. In nucleotides, the CDR3 is TGCAGTGCTAGAGATTACGGCTACGAGCAGTACTTC.

The V call is TRBV28, the J call TRBJ2-7, with 11 positions matching TRBD1. Trimming at V came to 6 bases and at J to 4 bases, leaving 5 bases not matched to a gene. In germline, CDR1 is MDHEN, CDR2 SYDVKM. The CDR3 extends over 14 amino acids. The CDR3 is CASSPDRGRYEQYF. CDR3 bases: TGTGCCAGCAGCCCGGACAGGGGGCGATACGAGCAGTACTTC.

The rearrangement joins TRBV2 to TRBJ1-4; D remains ambiguous. The V gene's germline CDR1 is SNHLY and CDR2 FYNNEI. With 3 bases removed from V and 8 bases from J, the gap between germline ends came to 7 bases. This CDR3 has 12 amino acids. The CDR3 here is CASSDWAEKLFF. As DNA, the CDR3 is TGTGCCAGCAGTGATTGGGCGGAAAAACTGTTTTTT.

This chain links TRBV7-9 with TRBJ1-5; D call uncertain. The CDR3 covers 17 residues. Germline V CDR1 and CDR2: SEHNR, FQNEAQ (reference sequence). The V gene lost 3 bases and the J gene lost 0 bases, with 15 bases spanning the gap. As DNA, the CDR3 is TGTGCCAGCAGCTTCCGGGTTACTGAACTTAGCAATCAGCCCCAGCATTTT. Amino acid sequence: CASSFRVTELSNQPQHF.

There are many counts of this clonotype. The chain uses TRBV5-6 and TRBJ1-5; 9 positions agree with TRBD1. Trimming removed 1 base from V and 0 bases from J; junction bases left unmatched: 5. The CDR3 has 17 residues. Germline V gene lookup returns CDR1 SGHDT and CDR2 YYEEEE. Here the CDR3 reads CASSLFRQGVSNQPQHF. As DNA, the CDR3 is TGTGCCAGCAGCTTGTTCCGACAGGGGGTTAGCAATCAGCCCCAGCATTTT. The full variable domain, its missing parts supplied by reference TRBV5-6 and TRBJ1-5, is DAGVTQSPTHLIKTRGQQVTLRCSPKSGHDTVSWYQQALGQGPQFIFQYYEEEERQRGNFPDRFSGHQFPNYSSELNVNALLLGDSALYLCASSLFRQGVSNQPQHFGDGTRLSIL.

The rearrangement links TRBV5-1 to TRBJ1-2; no clear D gene. Trimming pared 1 base from V and 8 bases from J, leaving 12 bases between. Germline V gene sequence: CDR1 SGHRS, CDR2 YFSETQ. The CDR3 spans 13 residues. CDR3 in amino acids: CASSLNPTTGYTF. DNA for the CDR3: TGCGCCAGCAGCTTGAACCCGACAACGGGCTACACCTTC.